The 12 T cell receptor beta chains given below trace back to one sample, sequenced in a study of blood T cell repertoires in COVID-19. TCRdb's copy holds only in-frame clones and misses some; the assay was immunoSEQ multiplex PCR. The sample lists about 140,000 clones, 84% seen once, with 8.9% in the top ten. The sequenced material came from peripheral blood. All receptors come from a man younger than 40 with COVID-19, enrolled during active disease.

The chain is built from TRBV28 and TRBJ1-2; 8 bases match TRBD1. Germline V CDR1 and CDR2: MDHEN, SYDVKM. V was pared by 6 bases and J by 4 bases, with 10 bases of the junction left unmatched. CDR3 length equals 15 residues. The CDR3: CASSPGQGLGYGYTF. CDR3 nucleotides: TGTGCCAGCAGCCCAGGACAGGGCTTGGGCTATGGCTACACCTTC.

This chain joins TRBV7-9 and TRBJ1-4, with 8 bases that match TRBD1. Germline lookup yields CDR1 SEHNR and CDR2 FQNEAQ (reference sequence). There are 14 residues in the CDR3. V dropped 4 bases and J dropped 7; count of bases not matched to a gene: 5. The CDR3 sequence: CASSSTGEGEKLFF. CDR3 sequence (DNA): TGTGCCAGCAGCTCGACAGGGGAGGGTGAAAAACTGTTTTTT.

The chain combines TRBV19 with TRBJ2-7, with 9 bases lining up with TRBD2. CDR1 and CDR2 (germline): LNHDA, SQIVND (reference sequence). The CDR3 consists of 16 residues. Germline trimming cut 6 bases from V and 2 bases from J; bases unmatched to any gene: 11. The chain's CDR3 is CASRRDWTSAPYEQYF. The CDR3 nucleotides are TGTGCCAGTAGGAGGGATTGGACTAGCGCACCCTACGAGCAGTACTTC.

This clone was seen just once. The CDR3 bases are TGCGCCAGCAGTGTCGGGCCTAGCGCTAACAATGAGCAGTTCTTC. Its protein product is CASSVGPSANNEQFF. This chain uses TRBV10-1 with TRBJ2-1, with D perhaps TRBD2 (6 bases). The CDR3 spans 15 residues. V lost 4 bases to trimming and J lost 5 bases, with 15 bases between them. Germline V gene data show CDR1 as WNHNN and CDR2 as SYGVQD (reference sequence).

The chain combines TRBV2 with TRBJ2-3; the match to TRBD2 covers 10 bases. CDR1 and CDR2 from the germline V gene are SNHLY and FYNNEI. Trimming at V came to 1 base and at J to 5 bases, leaving 6 bases not matched to a gene. The CDR3 has 16 amino acids. This CDR3 is CASSEESGRAGDTQYF. CDR3 coding DNA: TGTGCCAGCAGTGAAGAGAGCGGGAGGGCCGGAGATACGCAGTATTTT. The whole variable domain, remainder taken from reference TRBV2 and TRBJ2-3, is EPEVTQTPSHQVTQMGQEVILRCVPISNHLYFYWYRQILGQKVEFLVSFYNNEISEKSEIFDDQFSVERPDGSNFTLKIRSTKLEDSAMYFCASSEESGRAGDTQYFGPGTRLTVL.

The chain uses TRBV4-1 and TRBJ1-1; TRBD1 agrees at 7 bases. Per the germline V gene, CDR1 is MGHRA and CDR2 is YSYEKL. Trimming took 4 bases from V and 4 from J; bases not matched to a gene: 6. CDR3 length: 14 amino acids. The CDR3 region has the DNA TGCGCCAGCAGCCGAGGAGAGGGGGCCACTGAAGCTTTCTTT. Protein sequence: CASSRGEGATEAFF.

The rearrangement uses TRBV2 and TRBJ2-7, with 7 bases aligning to TRBD2. Germline CDR1 is SNHLY and CDR2 is FYNNEI. V trimming: 2 bases; J trimming: 2 bases; junction bases outside the gene matches: 3. This CDR3 is built from 14 residues. For the CDR3, the DNA is TGTGCCAGCAGTGAACGCGGGAGCACCTACGAGCAGTACTTC. Amino acid sequence: CASSERGSTYEQYF.

J is TRBJ2-3 and V is TRBV10-3; no reliable D call. Between the trimmed V and J ends, which lost 6 bases and 2 bases, there was a span of 12 bases. Germline V lookup: CDR1 ENHRY, CDR2 SYGVKD. This CDR3 is built from 14 residues. CDR3 DNA: TGTGCCATCAGGGGCCCACAGAACACAGATACGCAGTATTTT. This encodes CAIRGPQNTDTQYF.

The genes are TRBV11-1 and TRBJ2-1; D perhaps matches TRBD2 (6 bases). Germline V gives CDR1 SGHAT, CDR2 FQDESV (reference sequence). This CDR3 is 13 amino acids long. Trimming took off 4 bases at V and 6 bases at J, with 10 bases between the two ends. CDR3 nucleotides: TGTGCCAGCAGCTGGGACTCGTCCAATGAGCAGTTCTTC. Its protein product is CASSWDSSNEQFF.

The V and J genes are TRBV27 and TRBJ1-4, with a possible D match to TRBD1 (5 bases). V lost 3 bases to trimming and J lost 0 bases, with 20 bases between them. The CDR3 is made up of 19 amino acids. CDR1 is MNHEY, CDR2 SMNVEV, per germline (reference sequence). CDR3 amino acids: CASSFHGGGFLPTNEKLFF. The CDR3 region has the DNA TGTGCCAGCAGTTTCCACGGGGGAGGGTTTCTACCAACTAATGAAAAACTGTTTTTT.

The chain employs TRBV11-3 and TRBJ2-1; 9 bases are a match to TRBD2. V dropped 5 bases and J dropped 4; count of bases not matched to a gene: 6. Germline assignment: CDR1 SGHNT and CDR2 YENEEA. The CDR3 is 15 amino acids. Here the CDR3 DNA reads TGTGCCAGCAGCCCCGCTAGCGGGACGTACAATGAGCAGTTCTTC. This sequence encodes CASSPASGTYNEQFF.

V usage is TRBV7-2 and J usage is TRBJ1-5, with 9 positions matching TRBD1. Germline trimming cut 0 bases from V and 0 bases from J; bases unmatched to any gene: 0. The CDR3 contains 16 residues. Germline lookup yields CDR1 SGHTA and CDR2 FQGNSA. CDR3 sequence reads: CASSLAQGASNQPQHF. As DNA, the CDR3 is TGTGCCAGCAGCTTAGCACAGGGGGCTAGCAATCAGCCCCAGCATTTT.